The 23 T cell receptor beta chains below all came from one sample that was sequenced in a study of blood T cell repertoires in COVID-19. Clones were read by immunoSEQ multiplex PCR, and TCRdb kept only the in-frame ones, dropping some. The sample lists about 280,000 clones; roughly 85% were seen once. Source material: PBMCs or T cells enriched from blood (not recorded which). Receptors were obtained from a woman aged 45-65 years who had recovered from COVID-19.

The chain carries TRBV11-3 and TRBJ2-2, with no clear D. The CDR3 has 17 amino acids. Germline CDR1 SGHNT, CDR2 YENEEA. V lost 5 bases and J 4 bases, leaving 20 bases between the germline ends. The CDR3 is CASSPRQPSPGTGELFF. For the CDR3, the DNA is TGTGCCAGCAGCCCCCGCCAGCCATCTCCGGGCACCGGGGAGCTGTTTTTT. Full variable domain (missing parts from reference TRBV11-3 and TRBJ2-2): EAGVVQSPRYKIIEKKQPVAFWCNPISGHNTLYWYLQNLGQGPELLIRYENEEAVDDSQLPKDRFSAERLKGVDSTLKIQPAELGDSAVYLCASSPRQPSPGTGELFFGEGSRLTVL.

The V and J genes are TRBV19 and TRBJ2-3; D perhaps matches TRBD1 (5 bases). The germline V gene has CDR1 LNHDA and CDR2 SQIVND (reference sequence). V lost 4 bases to trimming and J lost 6 bases, with 14 bases between them. This CDR3 has 14 amino acids. CDR3 amino acids: CASSKGHGRDTQYF. For the CDR3, the DNA is TGTGCCAGTAGTAAAGGACACGGTCGTGATACGCAGTATTTT.

This chain uses TRBV4-1 with TRBJ1-3; 11 nucleotides match TRBD1. Germline CDR1 MGHRA, CDR2 YSYEKL. Losses at the gene ends were 3 bases for V and 5 bases for J; bases not matched to a gene: 3. The CDR3 has 15 residues. The CDR3 DNA follows: TGCGCCAGCAGCCATGGACAGGGGGCCAGAAACACCATATATTTT. It encodes CASSHGQGARNTIYF.

The V call is TRBV18, the J call TRBJ1-4; a weak D match, TRBD1 (6 bases). In germline, CDR1 is KGHSH, CDR2 LQKENI. This CDR3 contains 14 residues. The germline V and J ends were trimmed by 3 bases and 4 bases, with 9 bases remaining between them. As DNA, the CDR3 is TGTGCCAGCTCACCCGGGACAAATAATGAAAAACTGTTTTTT. Protein: CASSPGTNNEKLFF.

V gene TRBV3-1 (or the pseudogene TRBV3-2) combines with J gene TRBJ2-4; 8 bases agree with TRBD2. The CDR3 length is 18 residues. CDR1 is LGHDT, CDR2 YNNKEL, per germline (reference sequence). Trimming removed 1 base from V and 7 bases from J; junction bases left unmatched: 15. CDR3: CASSQGRGSGALGNIQYF. As DNA, the CDR3 is TGTGCCAGCAGCCAAGGTCGGGGTAGCGGGGCATTAGGGAACATTCAGTACTTC.

This clone was observed a few times. The chain couples TRBV5-1 to TRBJ2-1; TRBD2 matches 9 bases. With 0 bases clipped from V and 2 bases from J, the junction kept 3 bases outside the gene matches. The length of the CDR3 is 16 residues. Germline loops: CDR1 SGHRS, CDR2 YFSETQ. The CDR3 protein is CASSLDGGRAYNEQFF. As DNA, the CDR3 is TGCGCCAGCAGCTTGGACGGCGGGAGGGCCTACAATGAGCAGTTCTTC.

The chain joins TRBV7-3 to TRBJ2-2, with 8 bases lining up with TRBD2. The CDR3 runs to 16 residues. V lost 5 bases, J lost 0 bases, and 5 bases stayed unmatched. In germline, CDR1 is SGHTA, CDR2 FQGTGA. Here the CDR3 reads CASSPGTRANTGELFF. CDR3 sequence (DNA): TGTGCCAGCAGCCCCGGGACTAGGGCGAACACCGGGGAGCTGTTTTTT.

This clone was seen a handful of times. This chain links TRBV5-1 with TRBJ2-2; TRBD2 might be the D (5 bases). The V end was cut by 6 bases, the J end by 5 bases, with 17 bases between. The CDR3 contains 15 residues. Per the germline V gene, CDR1 is SGHRS and CDR2 is YFSETQ. CDR3 DNA sequence: TGCGCCAGCAACCCGACACTCTCGGGGACCGGGGAGCTGTTTTTT. Residues: CASNPTLSGTGELFF.

This clone was recorded a few times. The chain carries TRBV5-1 and TRBJ1-4, with 11 bases fitting TRBD1. CDR1 SGHRS and CDR2 YFSETQ come from the germline V gene. This CDR3 comprises 15 residues. V trimming: 3 bases; J trimming: 3 bases; junction bases outside the gene matches: 1. The DNA of the CDR3 is TGCGCCAGCAGCTGGGGACAGGGGGCTAATGAAAAACTGTTTTTT. Encoded protein: CASSWGQGANEKLFF.

As for this clone: The sample carries other DNA sequences with the same CDR3. The rearrangement joins TRBV7-8 to TRBJ1-5; 8 bases map to TRBD1. Germline loops: CDR1 SGHVS, CDR2 FQNEAQ. CDR3 length: 14 amino acids. Trimming at V came to 1 base and at J to 7 bases, leaving 3 bases not matched to a gene. This CDR3 reads CASSLGTGSQPQHF. The CDR3, as DNA: TGTGCCAGCAGCTTAGGGACAGGGAGCCAGCCCCAGCATTTT.

This sequence joins TRBV4-1 and TRBJ1-5; possible D gene TRBD1, 6 bases. The CDR3 covers 14 residues. V was clipped by 3 bases and J by 1 base, with 7 bases between them. Germline V gene sequence: CDR1 MGHRA, CDR2 YSYEKL. The CDR3 region is CASSHGQSNQPQHF. The CDR3 nucleotides read TGCGCCAGCAGCCACGGACAGAGCAATCAGCCCCAGCATTTT.

This clone was observed once. J is TRBJ1-5 and V is TRBV5-8; 7 positions match TRBD1. CDR1 and CDR2 (germline): SGHTS, YDEGEE. This CDR3 spans 14 amino acids. The ends lost 4 bases at V and 2 bases at J; junction bases unmatched: 3. CDR3 DNA sequence: TGTGCCAGCAGCCGGGGGACAGGCAATCAGCCCCAGCATTTT. Encoded protein: CASSRGTGNQPQHF.

The gene calls are TRBV30 and TRBJ1-4, with TRBD1 identical over 7 bases. V lost 3 bases, J lost 8 bases, and 9 bases stayed unmatched. The CDR3 runs to 14 residues. Germline CDR1 is GTSNPN and CDR2 is SVGIG (reference sequence). The CDR3 sequence: CAWSLGQMNEKLFF. The CDR3 nucleotides are TGTGCCTGGAGCCTGGGACAGATGAACGAAAAACTGTTTTTT.

This chain's CDR3 is CAWSVRSLGGAGQPQHF. The CDR3 bases are TGTGCCTGGAGTGTACGCTCCTTAGGGGGGGCTGGGCAGCCCCAGCATTTT. This chain uses TRBV30 with TRBJ1-5, with D possibly being TRBD1 (6 bases). The germline V gene has CDR1 GTSNPN and CDR2 SVGIG (reference sequence). The V gene lost 0 bases and the J gene lost 7 bases, with 22 bases spanning the gap. This CDR3 has 17 amino acids.

The chain joins TRBV30 to TRBJ1-5; 9 bases match TRBD1. This CDR3 has 13 residues. V lost 3 bases to trimming and J lost 7 bases; unmatched junction nucleotides: 4. CDR1 is GTSNPN, CDR2 SVGIG, per germline (reference sequence). CDR3 region: CAWSGDRDQPQHF. The CDR3 nucleotides read TGTGCCTGGAGCGGGGACAGGGACCAGCCCCAGCATTTT.

CDR3 in amino acids: CASNPGRGGAYNEQFF. CDR3 bases: TGTGCCAGCAACCCCGGGCGAGGGGGGGCCTACAATGAGCAGTTCTTC. The chain is built from TRBV7-9 and TRBJ2-1, with a tentative D call TRBD2 (7 bases). CDR3 length: 16 residues. The V gene's germline CDR1 is SEHNR and CDR2 FQNEAQ (reference sequence). V was shortened by 7 bases and J by 2 bases, with 18 bases between the two germline ends.

At least ten counts were recorded for this clone. The chain links TRBV5-1 to TRBJ1-2, with 11 bases that match TRBD1. CDR1 is SGHRS and CDR2 is YFSETQ in the germline V gene. The CDR3 loop spans 13 amino acids. The J segment lost 11 bases and the V segment lost 1 base, leaving 4 bases of the junction unmatched. CDR3 residues: CASSLRTGGDYTF. Written as DNA, the CDR3 is TGCGCCAGCAGCTTGCGGACAGGGGGCGATTACACCTTC.

V is TRBV7-2 and J is TRBJ2-7; 8 bases agree with TRBD2. The CDR3 totals 16 residues. V was pared by 2 bases and J by 6 bases, with 12 bases of the junction left unmatched. Germline V gene data show CDR1 as SGHTA and CDR2 as FQGNSA. This CDR3 is CASSLFSSGRISEQYF. For the CDR3, the DNA is TGTGCCAGCAGCTTATTTTCGAGCGGGAGAATTTCCGAGCAGTACTTC.

This chain connects TRBV4-1 to TRBJ2-1, with TRBD1 matching over 9 bases. Germline V CDR1 and CDR2: MGHRA, YSYEKL. This CDR3 is 15 amino acids long. The V gene end was trimmed by 2 bases and the J gene end by 7 bases; junction bases not matched to a gene: 6. The CDR3 coding sequence is TGCGCCAGCAGCCAAACCGGGACAGGGATAAATGAGCAGTTCTTC. Translated: CASSQTGTGINEQFF.

This clone has more than one count but fewer than ten. J is TRBJ2-6 and V is TRBV5-6, with D perhaps matching TRBD1 (7 bases). Germline CDR1 is SGHDT and CDR2 is YYEEEE. This CDR3 has 17 amino acids. Between the trimmed V and J ends, which lost 3 bases and 0 bases, there was a span of 13 bases. The CDR3 here is CASSWRGQLSGANVLTF. The DNA of the CDR3 is TGTGCCAGCAGCTGGCGGGGACAGCTCTCTGGGGCCAACGTCCTGACTTTC.

V usage is TRBV24-1 and J usage is TRBJ2-3, with 9 nucleotides matching TRBD2. Germline assignment: CDR1 KGHDR and CDR2 SFDVKD. V lost 4 bases to trimming and J lost 1 base; unmatched junction nucleotides: 2. CDR3 length: 15 amino acids. The CDR3, as DNA: TGTGCCACCAGTGACAGGACTAGCGGCACAGATACGCAGTATTTT. It encodes CATSDRTSGTDTQYF.

This clone was detected only once. This sequence joins TRBV27 and TRBJ2-2; 7 bases are a match to TRBD2. From germline, CDR1 is MNHEY and CDR2 SMNVEV (reference sequence). After removal of 2 bases from V and 2 bases from J, the junction contained 2 bases not matched to a gene. This CDR3 region has 15 residues. The DNA for the CDR3 is TGTGCCAGCAGTTTACGCGGGAGCAACACCGGGGAGCTGTTTTTT. This sequence encodes CASSLRGSNTGELFF.

This clone was seen only a few times. The J gene is TRBJ1-2, the V gene TRBV27; D is ambiguous. V dropped 7 bases and J dropped 3 bases, with 12 bases sitting between them. CDR3 length: 13 residues. From germline, CDR1 is MNHEY and CDR2 SMNVEV (reference sequence). DNA for the CDR3: TGTGCCAGCAAGGCGGGGATTGACTATGGCTACACCTTC. Protein product: CASKAGIDYGYTF.